This T cell receptor beta chain was profiled in a study of blood T cell repertoires in COVID-19. TCRdb's table, derived via immunoSEQ multiplex PCR, lists solely in-frame clones and lacks some. The sample lists more than 250,000 clones; 75% to 90% were seen once. The CDR3 runs 13 residues. The germline V and J ends were trimmed by 4 bases and 4 bases, with 10 bases remaining between them. This receptor was taken from a man aged 30 to 45 who had recovered from COVID-19. This chain joins TRBV12-3 or TRBV12-4 and TRBJ1-2, with D maybe TRBD1 (5 bases). The material sequenced was PBMCs or T cells enriched from blood (not recorded which). For the CDR3, the DNA is TGTGCCAGCAGTTCGGCCAGGGCCTATGGCTACACCTTC. It codes for CASSSARAYGYTF.